The 16 T cell receptor beta chains below were found in one sample sequenced in a study of blood T cell repertoires in COVID-19. Generated by immunoSEQ multiplex PCR, the TCRdb table keeps only in-frame clones and is missing some. The table lists about 81,000 clones, 89% of them singletons, with around 5.2% in the top ten. Input material: peripheral blood. These receptors all stem from an elderly woman with active COVID-19.

The chain has TRBV19 and TRBJ2-7, with 12 bases fitting TRBD2. The CDR3 has 14 amino acids. Trimming removed 5 bases from V and 3 bases from J; junction bases left unmatched: 2. Looked up from germline, CDR1 is LNHDA and CDR2 is SQIVND (reference sequence). Here the CDR3 reads CASSPGLAGYEQYF. The CDR3 bases are TGTGCCAGTAGTCCGGGACTAGCGGGCTACGAGCAGTACTTC.

This clone was detected only a few times. The chain is built from TRBV3-1 (or the pseudogene TRBV3-2) and TRBJ2-7; 10 bases line up with TRBD1. The CDR3 length is 15 residues. Looked up from germline, CDR1 is LGHDT and CDR2 is YNNKEL (reference sequence). The ends lost 3 bases at V and 1 base at J; junction bases unmatched: 3. This chain's CDR3 is CASSHGDRGSYEQYF. The CDR3 DNA sequence: TGTGCCAGCAGCCATGGGGACAGGGGATCCTACGAGCAGTACTTC.

The CDR3 region is CASSPRGGTSYNEQFF. DNA of the CDR3: TGTGCCAGCAGCCCCCGGGGAGGAACCTCCTACAATGAGCAGTTCTTC. The chain combines TRBV9 with TRBJ2-1; a weak D match, TRBD2 (6 bases). CDR1 SGDLS and CDR2 YYNGEE come from the germline V gene. V lost 4 bases and J lost 0, with 14 bases in between. The CDR3 extends over 16 amino acids.

The chain employs TRBV5-1 and TRBJ2-2, with a possible D match to TRBD2 (5 bases). The CDR3 covers 16 residues. V gave up 5 bases and J gave up 2 bases, with 16 bases separating them. Germline V gives CDR1 SGHRS, CDR2 YFSETQ. DNA for the CDR3: TGCGCCAGCAGGCCCCCTGGAGCGGCAAACACCGGGGAGCTGTTTTTT. Translation: CASRPPGAANTGELFF.

The CDR3 DNA follows: TGTGCCAGCTCAATGTTTCGACTGGGTGGACAAGAGACCCAGTACTTC. It codes for CASSMFRLGGQETQYF. This rearrangement joins TRBV18 to TRBJ2-5; D uncertain. The germline gives CDR1 KGHSH, CDR2 LQKENI. Trimming took off 5 bases at V and 2 bases at J, with 18 bases between the two ends. This CDR3 has 16 residues.

The chain uses TRBV7-8 and TRBJ1-2; TRBD1 is a possible D gene (6 bases). Germline V gives CDR1 SGHVS, CDR2 FQNEAQ. This CDR3 comprises 15 residues. V was trimmed by 5 bases and J by 7 bases, leaving 20 bases between them. The chain's CDR3 is CASSPDGGQGFGYTF. DNA of the CDR3: TGTGCCAGCAGCCCCGACGGAGGCCAGGGGTTTGGCTACACCTTC.

The chain couples TRBV7-2 to TRBJ2-3; perhaps TRBD1 as D (5 bases). Deletions cut 8 bases from V and 6 bases from J, with 15 bases between. Germline CDR1 and CDR2: SGHTA and FQGNSA. CDR3 length: 13 amino acids. The CDR3 nucleotides are TGTGCCAGCGAAACAGGACCTCCGGATACGCAGTATTTT. This sequence encodes CASETGPPDTQYF.

This clone was detected a few times. The rearrangement uses TRBV21-1 and TRBJ2-2; TRBD1, the D gene given by the table, was not confirmed from the DNA. TRBV21-1 is classified as a pseudogene. The length of the CDR3 is 19 residues. The CDR3 DNA reads as TGTGCCAGCAGCAAAGGCATACTGACAGGGGTAAGAGACACCGGGGAGCTGTTTTTT. It is translated as CASSKGILTGVRDTGELFF.

The chain recombines TRBV7-7 with TRBJ2-2; D possibly corresponds to TRBD2 (6 bases). CDR3 length: 14 amino acids. Germline V gene lookup returns CDR1 SSHAT and CDR2 FNYEAQ (reference sequence). V lost 0 bases and J lost 4, with 6 bases in between. The CDR3 sequence: CASSLAGGTGELFF. The CDR3 bases are TGTGCCAGCAGCTTAGCGGGGGGCACCGGGGAGCTGTTTTTT.

The chain recombines TRBV28 with TRBJ1-5; 7 bases are a match to TRBD1. The CDR3 has 18 amino acids. V lost 4 bases and J lost 0; bases outside the gene matches: 12. The germline gives CDR1 MDHEN, CDR2 SYDVKM. The CDR3 DNA sequence: TGTGCCAGCAGTTCGGACAGGACCCACAGTTATAGCAATCAGCCCCAGCATTTT. Translated: CASSSDRTHSYSNQPQHF. Full variable domain (missing parts from reference TRBV28 and TRBJ1-5): DVKVTQSSRYLVKRTGEKVFLECVQDMDHENMFWYRQDPGLGLRLIYFSYDVKMKEKGDIPEGYSVSREKKERFSLILESASTNQTSMYLCASSSDRTHSYSNQPQHFGDGTRLSIL.

The CDR3 sequence: CASSLAQRSNQPQHF. The CDR3 bases are TGTGCCAGCAGCTTAGCGCAGCGGAGCAATCAGCCCCAGCATTTT. The chain couples TRBV7-2 to TRBJ1-5; no clear D gene. The CDR3 sequence is 15 residues long. V lost 0 bases to trimming and J lost 1 base, with 7 bases between them. Germline CDR1 reads SGHTA; CDR2 reads FQGNSA.

The rearrangement uses TRBV5-1 and TRBJ1-5; D not resolved. The CDR3 is 15 amino acids. Germline V CDR1 and CDR2: SGHRS, YFSETQ. The V end was cut by 0 bases, the J end by 0 bases, with 7 bases between. This CDR3 reads CASSLDNNSNQPQHF. CDR3 sequence (DNA): TGCGCCAGCAGCTTGGACAACAATAGCAATCAGCCCCAGCATTTT.

This sequence joins TRBV14 and TRBJ2-5, with D maybe TRBD2 (5 bases). CDR1 and CDR2 (germline): SGHDN, FVKESK. V was trimmed by 4 bases and J by 9 bases, leaving 18 bases between them. The CDR3 has 14 amino acids. The CDR3 reads CASSLFTTPGAQYF. The CDR3 nucleotides read TGTGCCAGCAGCCTATTTACGACCCCCGGGGCCCAGTACTTC.

This chain connects TRBV9 to TRBJ2-1, with 8 bases fitting TRBD1. The junction had 6 bases not matched to a gene; V was cut back by 5 bases and J by 2 bases. This CDR3 comprises 15 residues. From germline, CDR1 is SGDLS and CDR2 YYNGEE. In DNA form, the CDR3 reads TGTGCCAGCAGGCCGCCAGGGGGCCCCTACAATGAGCAGTTCTTC. Protein product: CASRPPGGPYNEQFF.

The rearrangement links TRBV10-1 to TRBJ2-2, with D possibly being TRBD1 (5 bases). The CDR3 spans 14 residues. The V and J ends lost 10 bases and 3 bases respectively, with 15 bases between them. The germline CDR1 and CDR2 sequences are WNHNN and SYGVQD (reference sequence). The CDR3 here is CATPGSRDTGELFF. The CDR3 nucleotides read TGCGCCACCCCAGGGTCACGGGACACCGGGGAGCTGTTTTTT.

The chain combines TRBV10-3 with TRBJ2-3; perhaps TRBD1 as D (5 bases). Germline loops: CDR1 ENHRY, CDR2 SYGVKD. Trimming left V 5 bases short and J 5 bases short, with 8 bases between. This CDR3 is built from 12 residues. CDR3 nucleotides: TGTGCCATCAGTATGACAGAAGATACGCAGTATTTT. Encoded protein: CAISMTEDTQYF.